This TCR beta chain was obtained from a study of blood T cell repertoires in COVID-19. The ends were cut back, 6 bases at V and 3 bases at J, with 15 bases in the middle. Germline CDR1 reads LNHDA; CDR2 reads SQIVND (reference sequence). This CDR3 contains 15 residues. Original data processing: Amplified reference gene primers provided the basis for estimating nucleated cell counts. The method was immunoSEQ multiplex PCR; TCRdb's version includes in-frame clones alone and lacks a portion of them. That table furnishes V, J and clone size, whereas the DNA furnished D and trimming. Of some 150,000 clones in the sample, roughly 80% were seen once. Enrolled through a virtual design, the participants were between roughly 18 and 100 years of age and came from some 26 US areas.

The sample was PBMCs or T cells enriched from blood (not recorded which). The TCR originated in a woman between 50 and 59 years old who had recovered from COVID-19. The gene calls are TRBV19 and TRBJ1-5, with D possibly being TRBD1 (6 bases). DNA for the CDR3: TGTGCCAGTAGAAACTTATACAGGGACAATCAGCCCCAGCATTTT. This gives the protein CASRNLYRDNQPQHF.